This T cell receptor (beta chain) was identified in a study of T cells in Graves' hyperthyroidism and ophthalmopathy. Researchers took RNA transcripts and amplified the TCR beta CDR3 regions from them. During a first-round RT-PCR of the TCR CDR3, the HTBI primer set was used. TCRdb re-called the multiplex PCR reads with MiXCR, one entry per CDR3 protein. The sample records approximately 710,000 distinct CDR3 sequences, about 18% being singletons. This clonotype occurred many times. V lost 4 bases to trimming and J lost 1 base, with 14 bases between them. The CDR3 spans 15 residues. Germline V gene data show CDR1 as SGHRS and CDR2 as YFSETQ. Diagnosis of hyperthyroidism was new in patients aged 18 to 65, and its duration was under 2 months. From more than 9.5 ml of fresh peripheral blood, PBMCs were isolated.

This TCR was recovered from a man aged 50 to 59 with Graves' hyperthyroidism. The source material was blood. The rearrangement uses TRBV5-1 and TRBJ1-1; a possible D gene is TRBD1 (5 bases). The CDR3 spells CASSTAGYRNTEAFF. The CDR3 nucleotides are TGCGCCAGCAGCACTGCAGGGTACCGGAACACTGAAGCTTTCTTT.